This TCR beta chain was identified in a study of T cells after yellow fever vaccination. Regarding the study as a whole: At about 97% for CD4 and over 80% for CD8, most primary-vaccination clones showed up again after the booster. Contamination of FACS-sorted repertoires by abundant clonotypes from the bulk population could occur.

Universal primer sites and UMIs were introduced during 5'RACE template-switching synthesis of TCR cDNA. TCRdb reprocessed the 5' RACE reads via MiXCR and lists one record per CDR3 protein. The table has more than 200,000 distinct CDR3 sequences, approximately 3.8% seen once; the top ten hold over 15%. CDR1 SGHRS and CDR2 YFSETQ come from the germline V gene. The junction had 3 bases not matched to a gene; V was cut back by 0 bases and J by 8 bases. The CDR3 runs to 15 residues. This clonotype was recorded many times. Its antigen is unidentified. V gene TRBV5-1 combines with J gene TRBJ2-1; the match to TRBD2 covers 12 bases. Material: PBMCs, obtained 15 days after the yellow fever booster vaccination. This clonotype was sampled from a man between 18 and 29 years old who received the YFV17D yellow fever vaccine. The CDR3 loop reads CASSLASGGAHEQFF. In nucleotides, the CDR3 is TGCGCCAGCAGCTTGGCTAGCGGGGGGGCGCATGAGCAGTTCTTC.